This T cell receptor beta chain was sequenced for a study of OX40 agonist ivuxolimab in advanced cancers. Study background: Patients took ivuxolimab, an agonistic anti-OX40 (CD134) antibody. A partial response was reached by three patients: one with hepatocellular carcinoma and two with cutaneous melanoma. General study findings and limits: Among the lowest peripheral clonal expansion occurred in 0.1-3.0 mg/kg partial responders.

Remarks on this clone: The antigen remains unidentified.

V lost 2 bases to trimming and J lost 10 bases, with 12 bases between them. This CDR3 is 13 amino acids long. The germline gives CDR1 LGHNA, CDR2 YNFKEQ. Blood sampling was done at baseline, cycle 4 day 1, and cycle 7 day 1. Profiled with immunoSEQ multiplex PCR; TCRdb holds only in-frame clones, not every one. Among under 65,000 clones listed, less than 95% were seen once. The chain carries TRBV4-2 and TRBJ1-5; D call uncertain. This receptor was obtained from an adult with an advanced solid tumor such as melanoma, head and neck, liver or kidney cancer. This specimen was CD4+ or CD8+ T cells sorted from blood, taken in a trial of the OX40 agonist ivuxolimab. CDR3 residues: CASSQRILGPQHF. The CDR3 DNA sequence: TGTGCCAGCAGCCAAAGGATCCTTGGCCCCCAGCATTTT.